These 15 T cell receptor beta chains were sequenced from one sample in a study of cytomegalovirus exposure and HLA in healthy donors. PCR amplification relied on 60 Vbeta primers (plus 13 Jbeta primers). Data came from immunoSEQ multiplex PCR; TCRdb stores just in-frame clones and leaves some out. The sample yields 100,000 to 150,000 clones, roughly three quarters seen once. Sequences were obtained from PBMCs. The receptors here all came from a woman aged 40 to 49 in good health and CMV-seronegative.

This clone came up once. V gene TRBV5-4 combines with J gene TRBJ2-3; TRBD1 matches 11 bases. V lost 4 bases, J lost 2 bases, and 3 bases stayed unmatched. CDR3 size: 15 residues. Germline V gene data show CDR1 as SGHNT and CDR2 as YYREEE (reference sequence). The CDR3 DNA sequence: TGTGCCAGCAGCCGGACAGGGGGCAACACAGATACGCAGTATTTT. As protein: CASSRTGGNTDTQYF.

The rearrangement uses TRBV5-1 and TRBJ2-7; D gene unclear. Germline loops: CDR1 SGHRS, CDR2 YFSETQ. The CDR3 spans 12 residues. V dropped 3 bases and J dropped 6 bases, with 10 bases sitting between them. In nucleotides, the CDR3 is TGCGCCAGCAGCTGGGCTCCTGGCGAGCAGTACTTC. It encodes CASSWAPGEQYF.

The chain has TRBV7-7 and TRBJ2-5; TRBD1 matches 12 bases. The CDR3 is made up of 15 amino acids. Trimming cost V 4 bases and J 5 bases; bases outside gene matches: 5. Looked up from germline, CDR1 is SSHAT and CDR2 is FNYEAQ (reference sequence). CDR3 DNA sequence: TGTGCCAGCAGCTCCCGGGACAGGGGGCTTGAGACCCAGTACTTC. Translating gives CASSSRDRGLETQYF.

This clone was counted once. This rearrangement joins TRBV4-1 to TRBJ1-5, with 8 bases identical to TRBD1. The ends lost 0 bases at V and 6 bases at J; junction bases unmatched: 7. The CDR3 is made up of 16 amino acids. Germline V gives CDR1 MGHRA, CDR2 YSYEKL. CDR3 protein: CASSQDLDRAGQPQHF. The DNA for the CDR3 is TGCGCCAGCAGCCAAGACTTGGACAGGGCTGGTCAGCCCCAGCATTTT.

DNA of the CDR3: TGTGCCAGCAGCCAAGATTTCGCAACTAATGAAAAACTGTTTTTT. This translates into CASSQDFATNEKLFF. This chain links TRBV4-2 with TRBJ1-4; no clear D gene. Trimming cost V 0 bases and J 0 bases, with 5 bases left between them. CDR3 size: 15 residues. The germline CDR1 and CDR2 sequences are LGHNA and YNFKEQ.

The V and J genes are TRBV19 and TRBJ2-7; the D gene is possibly TRBD1 (5 bases). The CDR3 runs 16 residues. Germline CDR1 is LNHDA and CDR2 is SQIVND (reference sequence). The germline V and J ends were trimmed by 5 bases and 0 bases, with 17 bases remaining between them. CDR3 sequence (DNA): TGTGCCAGTAGTGGGTCGACAGTCGGTCTCTCCTACGAGCAGTACTTC. It is translated as CASSGSTVGLSYEQYF.

CDR3 region: CAFRRGQDYGYTF. The CDR3, as DNA: TGTGCCTTTCGAAGGGGGCAAGACTATGGCTACACCTTC. The chain employs TRBV5-6 and TRBJ1-2; 7 positions match TRBD1. The CDR3 has 13 residues. Germline CDR1 and CDR2: SGHDT and YYEEEE. V was pared by 10 bases and J by 3 bases, with 9 bases of the junction left unmatched.

This chain joins TRBV7-6 and TRBJ2-2, with a tentative D call TRBD2 (6 bases). The CDR3 totals 18 residues. V lost 2 bases, J lost 0 bases, and 16 bases lay in between. From germline, CDR1 is SGHVS and CDR2 FNYEAQ. CDR3 sequence: CASSLYRRGGSNTGELFF. Written as DNA, the CDR3 is TGTGCCAGCAGCTTATATCGGCGGGGAGGCTCGAACACCGGGGAGCTGTTTTTT.

This chain connects TRBV6-4 to TRBJ1-4; 8 bases agree with TRBD1. The V gene's germline CDR1 is MRHNA and CDR2 SNTAGT. This CDR3 is 14 amino acids long. The ends lost 10 bases at V and 4 bases at J; junction bases unmatched: 8. CDR3 protein: CANSGQGFNEKLFF. CDR3 coding DNA: TGTGCCAACTCAGGACAGGGTTTTAATGAAAAACTGTTTTTT.

This chain links TRBV4-3 with TRBJ1-5; 9 bases fit TRBD1. Germline CDR1 LGHNA, CDR2 YSLEER. Trimming removed 0 bases from V and 5 bases from J; junction bases left unmatched: 5. The CDR3 has 16 amino acids. The CDR3 loop is CASSQEDRGIHQPQHF. The CDR3 nucleotides are TGCGCCAGCAGCCAAGAGGACAGGGGTATCCATCAGCCCCAGCATTTT.

This clone was seen more than once but under ten times. J is TRBJ1-2 and V is TRBV29-1, with D unresolved. Germline V CDR1 and CDR2: SQVTM, ANQGSEA. This CDR3 is built from 12 residues. V shed 3 bases and J shed 11 bases, with 16 bases lying between them. The CDR3 DNA follows: TGCAGCGTTGATCGAGGGAGTCCTCAATACACCTTC. This translates into CSVDRGSPQYTF.

The V and J genes are TRBV7-9 and TRBJ1-2; 8 bases align to TRBD1. This CDR3 has 13 amino acids. The V gene end was trimmed by 8 bases and the J gene end by 7 bases; junction bases not matched to a gene: 9. Germline CDR1 is SEHNR and CDR2 is FQNEAQ (reference sequence). CDR3 sequence: CASLAQGAFGYTF. CDR3 in DNA: TGTGCCAGCCTAGCCCAGGGGGCGTTTGGCTACACCTTC.

V usage is TRBV27 and J usage is TRBJ1-6, with TRBD1 matching over 7 bases. Per germline, CDR1 MNHEY and CDR2 SMNVEV (reference sequence). V shed 5 bases, J shed 5 bases, and the junction held 3 bases outside the gene matches. The CDR3 extends over 14 amino acids. CDR3 coding DNA: TGTGCCAGCAGTGTCGGACAGGATAATTCACCCCTCCACTTT. Translating it yields CASSVGQDNSPLHF.

To note about this clone: The junction and the germline gene differ at one end; a read error may be behind it. Different DNA sequences within this sample yield the same CDR3. V is TRBV5-1 and J is TRBJ1-4; 8 bases align to TRBD1. The CDR3 extends over 16 amino acids. Germline V gene lookup returns CDR1 SGHRS and CDR2 YFSETQ. The CDR3 sequence: CASSLGQGTGNEKLFF. The CDR3 region has the DNA TGCGCCAGCAGCTTGGGACAGGGGACGGGGAATGAAAAACTGTTCTTT.

This clone was seen a handful of times. The J gene is TRBJ1-1, the V gene TRBV6-5; D gene unclear. Trimming cost V 6 bases and J 1 base, with 12 bases left between them. The CDR3 length is 14 residues. Germline loops: CDR1 MNHEY, CDR2 SVGAGI. For the CDR3, the DNA is TGTGCCAGCAGGCGGGAGACTTCGAACACTGAAGCTTTCTTT. It specifies CASRRETSNTEAFF.